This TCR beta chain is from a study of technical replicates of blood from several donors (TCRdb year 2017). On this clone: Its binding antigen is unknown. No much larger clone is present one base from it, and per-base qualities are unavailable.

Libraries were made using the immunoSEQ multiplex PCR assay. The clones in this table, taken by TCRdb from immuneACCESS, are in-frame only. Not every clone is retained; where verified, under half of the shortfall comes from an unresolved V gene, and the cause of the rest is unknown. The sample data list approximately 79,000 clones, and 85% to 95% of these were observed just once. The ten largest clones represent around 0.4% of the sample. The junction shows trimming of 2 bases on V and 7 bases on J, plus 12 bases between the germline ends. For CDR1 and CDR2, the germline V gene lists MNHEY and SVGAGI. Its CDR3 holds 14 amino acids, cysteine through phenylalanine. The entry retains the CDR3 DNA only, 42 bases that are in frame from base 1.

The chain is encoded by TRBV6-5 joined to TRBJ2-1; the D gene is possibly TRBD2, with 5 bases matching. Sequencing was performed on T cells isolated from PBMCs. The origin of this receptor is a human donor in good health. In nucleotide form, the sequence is TGTGCCAGCAGTTACCCCGGGGATGTGAATGAGCAGTTCTTC. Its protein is CASSYPGDVNEQFF.